The T cell receptor beta chain described here comes from a study of neurological immune-mediated disorders. Findings and caveats of the study: No expanded-clone CDR3 amino acid sequence recurred across subjects, suggesting private TCR-beta repertoires.

Synthesis of cDNA was carried out by template-switch 5'RACE. The reaction used 10-nucleotide random UMIs. TCRdb used MiXCR to reprocess the 5' RACE reads, holding one entry per CDR3 protein. The table has under 100,000 distinct CDR3 sequences, 13% seen once; the top ten hold roughly 5%. This clonotype was seen at least ten times. Its antigen is unknown. Time point denoted: longitudinal time-point 2. This sequence originates from a female donor with HTLV-1-associated myelopathy (HAM/TSP). Sequencing input: PBMCs.

CDR3 loop: CSARPPGQDEQFF. CDR3 sequence (DNA): TGCAGTGCCAGACCCCCGGGGCAGGATGAGCAGTTCTTC. V usage is TRBV20-1 and J usage is TRBJ2-1; tentatively, D is TRBD1 or TRBD2 (5 bases each). Trimming left V 6 bases short and J 8 bases short, with 17 bases between. Germline V gives CDR1 DFQATT, CDR2 SNEGSKA (reference sequence). The CDR3 totals 13 residues.